The rows below give T cell receptor beta chains drawn from one sample of a study of OX40 agonist ivuxolimab in advanced cancers. Produced via immunoSEQ multiplex PCR; TCRdb's table is partial and in-frame only. The sample has 45,000 or so clones; approximately 88% are singletons. Sequenced material: CD4+ or CD8+ T cells sorted from blood, taken in a trial of the OX40 agonist ivuxolimab. These receptors came from an adult with an advanced solid tumor such as melanoma, head and neck, liver or kidney cancer. Each CDR3 is given with its conserved first and last residue. The order of the fields is V gene, clone size, D gene, J gene, CDR3 protein, CDR3 DNA. The D gene is left open where the match is weak. Part of the rows lack a size; the others show once, few, many or a class for expanded clones.

V gene: TRBV7-8; clone size: once; D gene: TRBD1; J gene: TRBJ1-2; CDR3 protein: CASSFYPKQGRGYSGYTF; CDR3 DNA: TGTGCCAGCAGCTTTTACCCCAAACAGGGCAGGGGGTATTCTGGCTACACCTTC
V gene: TRBV29-1; clone size: NA; D gene: NA; J gene: TRBJ1-2; CDR3 protein: CSVEAQGGGYTF; CDR3 DNA: TGCAGCGTTGAAGCTCAGGGTGGCGGCTACACCTTC
V gene: TRBV10-1; clone size: few; D gene: TRBD2; J gene: TRBJ2-7; CDR3 protein: CASSEGTSGFYEQYF; CDR3 DNA: TGCGCCAGCAGTGAGGGGACTAGCGGGTTCTACGAGCAGTACTTC
V gene: TRBV7-2; clone size: NA; D gene: TRBD2; J gene: TRBJ2-7; CDR3 protein: CASSPEGRGGTYEQYF; CDR3 DNA: TGTGCCAGCAGCCCGGAGGGGCGGGGGGGAACCTACGAGCAGTACTTC
V gene: TRBV12-5; clone size: NA; D gene: NA; J gene: TRBJ1-2; CDR3 protein: CASGLRPGSGGEGNYGYTF; CDR3 DNA: TGTGCTAGTGGTTTACGGCCTGGTAGTGGGGGGGAGGGCAACTATGGCTACACCTTC
V gene: TRBV5-1; clone size: once; D gene: TRBD1; J gene: TRBJ2-1; CDR3 protein: CASSSDRVYEQFF; CDR3 DNA: TGCGCCAGCAGCTCTGACAGGGTCTATGAGCAGTTCTTC
V gene: TRBV5-6; clone size: once; D gene: TRBD1; J gene: TRBJ2-7; CDR3 protein: CASSIPGQGYEQYF; CDR3 DNA: TGTGCCAGCAGCATTCCGGGACAGGGCTACGAGCAGTACTTC
V gene: TRBV7-6; clone size: once; D gene: TRBD2; J gene: TRBJ2-3; CDR3 protein: CASSSLAGVFTDTQYF; CDR3 DNA: TGTGCCAGCAGCTCCCTAGCGGGGGTATTCACAGATACGCAGTATTTT
V gene: TRBV7-6; clone size: NA; D gene: NA; J gene: TRBJ2-3; CDR3 protein: CASSLVRQVGFTDTQYF; CDR3 DNA: TGTGCCAGCAGCTTAGTACGACAGGTCGGGTTCACAGATACGCAGTATTTT
V gene: TRBV27; clone size: NA; D gene: TRBD1; J gene: TRBJ2-7; CDR3 protein: CASSPDRVHEQYF; CDR3 DNA: TGTGCCAGCAGTCCGGACAGGGTACACGAGCAGTACTTC
V gene: TRBV5-8; clone size: NA; D gene: TRBD1; J gene: TRBJ2-7; CDR3 protein: CASSYQTGDEQYF; CDR3 DNA: TGTGCCAGCAGCTACCAAACAGGGGACGAGCAGTACTTC
V gene: TRBV27; clone size: NA; D gene: TRBD1; J gene: TRBJ2-1; CDR3 protein: CASSSGTGGYEQFF; CDR3 DNA: TGTGCCAGCAGTTCCGGGACAGGGGGCTATGAGCAGTTCTTC
V gene: TRBV4-3; clone size: NA; D gene: NA; J gene: TRBJ1-1; CDR3 protein: CASSQDSGMSTEAFF; CDR3 DNA: TGCGCCAGCAGCCAAGATTCAGGGATGAGCACTGAAGCTTTCTTT
V gene: TRBV6-5; clone size: NA; D gene: TRBD2; J gene: TRBJ2-3; CDR3 protein: CASSLDSGGDTDTQYF; CDR3 DNA: TGTGCCAGCAGTTTAGATAGCGGGGGGGACACAGATACGCAGTATTTT
V gene: TRBV6-5; clone size: NA; D gene: NA; J gene: TRBJ2-2; CDR3 protein: CASSYPPGELFF; CDR3 DNA: TGTGCCAGCAGTTACCCCCCCGGGGAGCTGTTTTTT
V gene: TRBV4-1; clone size: NA; D gene: NA; J gene: TRBJ1-1; CDR3 protein: CASSQDSGMGTEAFF; CDR3 DNA: TGCGCCAGCAGCCAAGATTCGGGGATGGGCACTGAAGCTTTCTTT
V gene: TRBV9; clone size: NA; D gene: NA; J gene: TRBJ1-2; CDR3 protein: CASSVSRGAYGYTF; CDR3 DNA: TGTGCCAGCAGCGTATCCCGGGGGGCGTATGGCTACACCTTC
V gene: TRBV10-3; clone size: NA; D gene: NA; J gene: TRBJ2-3; CDR3 protein: CATGGDTQYF; CDR3 DNA: TGTGCCACCGGGGGAGATACGCAGTATTTT
V gene: TRBV2; clone size: NA; D gene: NA; J gene: TRBJ1-6; CDR3 protein: CASSAGPSSYNSPLHF; CDR3 DNA: TGTGCCAGCAGTGCGGGCCCGAGCTCCTATAATTCACCCCTCCACTTT
V gene: TRBV21-1; clone size: NA; D gene: NA; J gene: TRBJ2-7; CDR3 protein: CASSKGTGSLGGYEQYF; CDR3 DNA: TGTGCCAGCAGCAAAGGGACAGGCTCCCTGGGGGGGTACGAGCAGTACTTC
V gene: TRBV7-3; clone size: NA; D gene: NA; J gene: TRBJ2-5; CDR3 protein: CASSSVAQETQYF; CDR3 DNA: TGTGCCAGCAGCTCCGTCGCCCAAGAGACCCAGTACTTC
V gene: TRBV2; clone size: NA; D gene: TRBD1; J gene: TRBJ1-3; CDR3 protein: CASSAGGGSGNTIYF; CDR3 DNA: TGTGCCAGCAGTGCAGGGGGCGGATCTGGAAACACCATATATTTT
V gene: TRBV7-9; clone size: NA; D gene: TRBD1; J gene: TRBJ1-4; CDR3 protein: CASSSPTQGVNEKLFF; CDR3 DNA: TGTGCCAGCAGCTCCCCGACGCAGGGGGTAAATGAAAAACTGTTTTTT
V gene: TRBV5-1; clone size: NA; D gene: TRBD2; J gene: TRBJ2-1; CDR3 protein: CGSSGLAGLFF; CDR3 DNA: TGCGGCTCGTCGGGACTAGCGGGGCTGTTCTTC
V gene: TRBV27; clone size: NA; D gene: NA; J gene: TRBJ1-2; CDR3 protein: CASSLGGSGYTF; CDR3 DNA: TGTGCCAGCAGTTTAGGGGGGAGCGGCTACACCTTC
V gene: TRBV6-1; clone size: NA; D gene: NA; J gene: TRBJ1-1; CDR3 protein: CASSEATVNTEAFF; CDR3 DNA: TGTGCCAGCAGTGAAGCGACAGTGAACACTGAAGCTTTCTTT
V gene: TRBV7-6; clone size: NA; D gene: NA; J gene: TRBJ1-1; CDR3 protein: CASSPGGNTEAFF; CDR3 DNA: TGTGCCAGCAGCCCCGGGGGAAACACTGAAGCTTTCTTT
V gene: TRBV28; clone size: NA; D gene: NA; J gene: TRBJ2-3; CDR3 protein: CASSPNGPTDTQYF; CDR3 DNA: TGTGCCAGCAGTCCCAACGGCCCGACGGATACGCAGTATTTT
V gene: TRBV9; clone size: once; D gene: TRBD2; J gene: TRBJ2-5; CDR3 protein: CASSRLAGLQETQYF; CDR3 DNA: TGTGCCAGCAGCCGACTAGCGGGCCTCCAAGAGACCCAGTACTTC
V gene: TRBV6-5; clone size: NA; D gene: NA; J gene: TRBJ1-1; CDR3 protein: CASSYGGGREAFF; CDR3 DNA: TGTGCCAGCAGTTACGGGGGGGGAAGAGAAGCTTTCTTT
V gene: TRBV5-4; clone size: NA; D gene: NA; J gene: TRBJ2-3; CDR3 protein: CASSSPGDTQYF; CDR3 DNA: TGTGCCAGCAGCTCCCCGGGAGATACGCAGTATTTT
V gene: TRBV27; clone size: NA; D gene: NA; J gene: TRBJ2-7; CDR3 protein: CASSFDSYEQYF; CDR3 DNA: TGTGCCAGCAGTTTCGACAGCTACGAGCAGTACTTC
V gene: TRBV27; clone size: medium-sized; D gene: NA; J gene: TRBJ2-5; CDR3 protein: CASSSGVETQYF; CDR3 DNA: TGTGCCAGCAGTTCGGGAGTTGAGACCCAGTACTTC
V gene: TRBV28; clone size: NA; D gene: NA; J gene: TRBJ1-2; CDR3 protein: CASSSSGPQNAYYGYTF; CDR3 DNA: TGTGCCAGCAGTTCCAGCGGGCCACAGAATGCCTACTATGGCTACACCTTC
V gene: TRBV4-1; clone size: NA; D gene: NA; J gene: TRBJ1-2; CDR3 protein: CASSQEGGYGYTF; CDR3 DNA: TGCGCCAGCAGCCAAGAAGGGGGCTATGGCTACACCTTC
V gene: TRBV5-8; clone size: NA; D gene: TRBD1; J gene: TRBJ2-7; CDR3 protein: CASSLVRDSYYEQYF; CDR3 DNA: TGTGCCAGCAGCTTGGTACGGGACAGCTACTACGAGCAGTACTTC
V gene: TRBV6-5; clone size: NA; D gene: NA; J gene: TRBJ2-5; CDR3 protein: CASRGETQYF; CDR3 DNA: TGTGCCAGCCGCGGGGAGACCCAGTACTTC
V gene: TRBV9; clone size: NA; D gene: NA; J gene: TRBJ2-5; CDR3 protein: CASSVQGIQETQYF; CDR3 DNA: TGTGCCAGCAGCGTACAAGGGATCCAAGAGACCCAGTACTTC
V gene: TRBV28; clone size: NA; D gene: TRBD1; J gene: TRBJ2-1; CDR3 protein: CASSFRGTGPREQFF; CDR3 DNA: TGTGCCAGCAGTTTTCGAGGGACAGGCCCACGGGAGCAGTTCTTC
V gene: TRBV6-1; clone size: NA; D gene: NA; J gene: TRBJ2-1; CDR3 protein: CASSEWPYNEQFF; CDR3 DNA: TGTGCCAGCAGTGAATGGCCCTACAATGAGCAGTTCTTC
V gene: TRBV27; clone size: NA; D gene: TRBD2; J gene: TRBJ2-1; CDR3 protein: CASSATSGGRYNEQFF; CDR3 DNA: TGTGCCAGCAGTGCGACTAGCGGGGGCCGCTACAATGAGCAGTTCTTC
V gene: TRBV5-1; clone size: NA; D gene: NA; J gene: TRBJ2-3; CDR3 protein: CASSLVGQTDTQYF; CDR3 DNA: TGCGCCAGCAGCTTGGTGGGCCAAACAGATACGCAGTATTTT
V gene: TRBV4-3; clone size: NA; D gene: NA; J gene: TRBJ1-2; CDR3 protein: CASSQEIRLPGGYTF; CDR3 DNA: TGCGCCAGCAGCCAAGAAATAAGGCTTCCGGGTGGCTACACCTTC
V gene: TRBV9; clone size: NA; D gene: NA; J gene: TRBJ1-4; CDR3 protein: CASSPSGKGGGKKLFF; CDR3 DNA: TGTGCCAGCAGCCCCTCAGGGAAGGGAGGGGGTAAAAAACTGTTTTTT
V gene: TRBV18; clone size: NA; D gene: TRBD1; J gene: TRBJ1-2; CDR3 protein: CASSSTGRYGYTF; CDR3 DNA: TGTGCCAGCTCATCGACAGGGCGGTATGGCTACACCTTC
V gene: TRBV4-2; clone size: NA; D gene: NA; J gene: TRBJ1-5; CDR3 protein: CASSQSRQAINQPQHF; CDR3 DNA: TGTGCCAGCAGCCAAAGTCGACAGGCGATTAATCAGCCCCAGCATTTT
V gene: TRBV25-1; clone size: NA; D gene: TRBD1; J gene: TRBJ1-3; CDR3 protein: CATVPGTGGSGNTIYF; CDR3 DNA: TGTGCCACCGTTCCCGGGACAGGGGGTAGCGGAAACACCATATATTTT
V gene: TRBV19; clone size: NA; D gene: NA; J gene: TRBJ1-2; CDR3 protein: CASKFQGIGYGYTF; CDR3 DNA: TGTGCCAGTAAATTTCAGGGGATCGGCTATGGCTACACCTTC
V gene: TRBV11-3; clone size: many; D gene: TRBD1; J gene: TRBJ2-3; CDR3 protein: CASSAYAGTGGTDTQYF; CDR3 DNA: TGTGCCAGCAGCGCATATGCCGGGACAGGGGGGACAGATACGCAGTATTTT
V gene: TRBV10-3; clone size: NA; D gene: TRBD1; J gene: TRBJ2-7; CDR3 protein: CAISAGTGGSYEQYF; CDR3 DNA: TGTGCCATCAGTGCCGGGACAGGGGGTTCCTACGAGCAGTACTTC
V gene: TRBV7-2; clone size: once; D gene: NA; J gene: TRBJ2-5; CDR3 protein: CASIGIQETQYF; CDR3 DNA: TGTGCCAGCATAGGTATCCAAGAGACCCAGTACTTC
V gene: TRBV6-5; clone size: NA; D gene: NA; J gene: TRBJ2-2; CDR3 protein: CASSSGGRTGELFF; CDR3 DNA: TGTGCCAGCAGTTCTGGGGGCAGGACCGGGGAGCTGTTTTTT
V gene: TRBV19; clone size: once; D gene: NA; J gene: TRBJ2-3; CDR3 protein: CASSIAGRMVSDTQYF; CDR3 DNA: TGTGCCAGTAGTATCGCGGGCAGGATGGTTTCAGATACGCAGTATTTT
V gene: TRBV4-3; clone size: NA; D gene: NA; J gene: TRBJ2-5; CDR3 protein: CASSQGSGPETQYF; CDR3 DNA: TGCGCCAGCAGCCAAGGTTCAGGGCCAGAGACCCAGTACTTC
V gene: TRBV5-8; clone size: NA; D gene: NA; J gene: TRBJ1-4; CDR3 protein: CASSPELPATNEKLFF; CDR3 DNA: TGTGCCAGCAGCCCCGAATTGCCCGCAACTAATGAAAAACTGTTTTTT
V gene: TRBV29-1; clone size: NA; D gene: NA; J gene: TRBJ2-5; CDR3 protein: CSVEDQKSRFSETQYF; CDR3 DNA: TGCAGCGTTGAAGATCAGAAGTCCAGGTTTAGTGAGACCCAGTACTTC
V gene: TRBV7-6; clone size: NA; D gene: NA; J gene: TRBJ1-4; CDR3 protein: CASSFGGGPSEKLFF; CDR3 DNA: TGTGCCAGCAGCTTCGGCGGCGGGCCCAGTGAAAAACTGTTTTTT
V gene: TRBV4-1; clone size: NA; D gene: NA; J gene: TRBJ2-3; CDR3 protein: CASSQERTDTQYF; CDR3 DNA: TGCGCCAGCAGCCAAGAGCGAACAGATACGCAGTATTTT